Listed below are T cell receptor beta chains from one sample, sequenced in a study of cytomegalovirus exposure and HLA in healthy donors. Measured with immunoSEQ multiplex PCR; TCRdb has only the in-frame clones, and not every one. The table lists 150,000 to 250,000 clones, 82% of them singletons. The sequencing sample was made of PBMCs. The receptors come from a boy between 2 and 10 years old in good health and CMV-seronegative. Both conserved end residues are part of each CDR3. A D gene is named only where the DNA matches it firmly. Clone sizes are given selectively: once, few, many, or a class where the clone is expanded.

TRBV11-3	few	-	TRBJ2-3	TGTGCCAGCAGCTTAGGACATAGTACAGATACGCAGTATTTT	CASSLGHSTDTQYF
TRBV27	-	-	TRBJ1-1	TGTGCCAGCAGTTTATCCCAGGGAGGGGCTGAAGCTTTCTTT	CASSLSQGGAEAFF
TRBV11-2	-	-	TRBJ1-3	TGTGCCAGCAGCTTAGCACCAGCTGGAAACACCATATATTTT	CASSLAPAGNTIYF
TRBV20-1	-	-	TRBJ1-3	TGCAGTGCTAGACAGGGAAACACCATATATTTT	CSARQGNTIYF
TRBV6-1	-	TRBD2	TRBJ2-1	TGTGCCAGCAGTGAAGCGGGCGGGGGTTATGAGCAGTTCTTC	CASSEAGGGYEQFF
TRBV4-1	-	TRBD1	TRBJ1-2	TGCGCCAGCAGCCACGGACAGGGGATGATTTATGGCTACACCTTC	CASSHGQGMIYGYTF
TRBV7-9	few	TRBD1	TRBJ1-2	TGTGCCAGCAGCACAGACCTCGGGACAGCCTTCTATGGCTACACCTTC	CASSTDLGTAFYGYTF
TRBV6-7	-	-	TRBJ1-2	TGTGCCAGCCACCCCCGAGGCAGTCTTTTATCTAAGGGCTACACCTTC	CASHPRGSLLSKGYTF
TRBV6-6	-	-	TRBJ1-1	TGTGCCAGCAGTTGGCCAGAACCGAACACTGAAGCTTTCTTT	CASSWPEPNTEAFF
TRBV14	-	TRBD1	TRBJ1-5	TGTGCCAGCAGCCAAAGAGGGGGCCTTGACGTTCTAAGCAATCAGCCCCAGCATTTT	CASSQRGGLDVLSNQPQHF
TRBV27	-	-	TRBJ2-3	TGTGCCAGCATGATCTGGCCACCTAGCACAGATACGCAGTATTTT	CASMIWPPSTDTQYF
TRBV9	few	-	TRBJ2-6	TGTGCCAGCAGCCACGGTTGGGGGGGCAACTCTGGGGCCAACGTCCTGACTTTC	CASSHGWGGNSGANVLTF
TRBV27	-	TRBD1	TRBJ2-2	TGTGCCAGCAGTTTATGGGACAGGAGGTTTGCGAACACCGGGGAGCTGTTTTTT	CASSLWDRRFANTGELFF
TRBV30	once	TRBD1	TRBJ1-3	TGTGCCTGGGTGACAGGGGCGGACACCATATATTTT	CAWVTGADTIYF
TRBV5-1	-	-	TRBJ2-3	TGCGCCAGCAGCTTGGCAGGGGACAAAACAGATACGCAGTATTTT	CASSLAGDKTDTQYF
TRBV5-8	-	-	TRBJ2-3	TGTGCCAGCAGACCTCTAGAGTCGTACGGGGGACCCCTTAGCACAGATACGCAGTATTTT	CASRPLESYGGPLSTDTQYF
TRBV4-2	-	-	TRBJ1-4	TGTGCCAGCAGCCAAGCCCGGCTATCGACAGCGAATGAGAACGGAAAACTGTTTTTT	CASSQARLSTANENGKLFF
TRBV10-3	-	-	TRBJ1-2	TGTGCCATCAGTGAGATAATGGGCAGTTTCTATGGCTACACCTTC	CAISEIMGSFYGYTF
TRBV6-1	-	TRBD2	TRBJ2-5	TGTGCCAGCAGCGGGAGGAGGGCCCCCGAGACCCAGTACTTC	CASSGRRAPETQYF
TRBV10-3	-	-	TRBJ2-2	TGTGCCATCAGTAGGGAGGCCGGGGAGCTGTTTTTT	CAISREAGELFF
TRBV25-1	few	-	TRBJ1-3	TGTGCCAGCAGGTCGGACAGTCGAAACACCATATATTTT	CASRSDSRNTIYF
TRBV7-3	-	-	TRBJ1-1	TGTGCCAGCAGCCGCCTAGTGAACACTGAAGCTTTCTTT	CASSRLVNTEAFF
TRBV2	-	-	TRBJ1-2	TGTGCCAGCAGTAGTTCAGACAGGACCTCAAGGTCGAGAGGCTACACCTTC	CASSSSDRTSRSRGYTF
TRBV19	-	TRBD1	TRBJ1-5	TGTGCCAGTAGTATACTGACAGGGAATCAGCCCCAGCATTTT	CASSILTGNQPQHF
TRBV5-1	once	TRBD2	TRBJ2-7	TGCGCCAGCAGCTTGGGGACTAGCGGGGGATACGAGCAGTACTTC	CASSLGTSGGYEQYF
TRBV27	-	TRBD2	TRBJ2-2	TGTGCCAGCAGTTTCCGGGGGGGCACCGGGGATCTGTTTTTT	CASSFRGGTGDLFF
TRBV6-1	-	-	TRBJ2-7	TGTGCCAGCACCCTTTACGGGGGTTACTACGAGCAGTACTTC	CASTLYGGYYEQYF
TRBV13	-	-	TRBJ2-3	TGTGCCAGCAGCTTCACTTGGGATGCGGTTAGCGGAACTAGCACAGATACGCAGTATTTT	CASSFTWDAVSGTSTDTQYF
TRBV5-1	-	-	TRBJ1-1	TGCGCCAGCAGCTTGGACAGCTACACTGAAGCTTTCTTT	CASSLDSYTEAFF
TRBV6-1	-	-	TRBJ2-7	TGTGCCAGCAGTGAAGGCGCCGAAGCCTACGAGCAGTACTTC	CASSEGAEAYEQYF
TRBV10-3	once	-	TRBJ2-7	TGTGCCATCAGCCCTGGACAGACCTACGAGCAGTACTTC	CAISPGQTYEQYF
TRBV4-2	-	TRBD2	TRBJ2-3	TGTGCCAGCAGCCAGTCCGGGGGGAACACAGATACGCAGTATTTT	CASSQSGGNTDTQYF
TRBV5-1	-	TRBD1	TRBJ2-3	TGCGCCAGCAGCTTGGGGCGGGGACAGGGGACAGATACGCAGTATTTT	CASSLGRGQGTDTQYF
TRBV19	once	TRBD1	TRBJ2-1	TGTGCCAGCAGACAGGGGCTTCACAATGAGCAGTTCTTC	CASRQGLHNEQFF
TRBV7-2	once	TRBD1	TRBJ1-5	TGTGCCAGCAGCCCCGGGACAGGGAAAAGTAATCAGCCCCAGCATTTT	CASSPGTGKSNQPQHF
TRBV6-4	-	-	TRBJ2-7	TGTGCCAGCCCCCGACCGGGACACCTCTCCTACGAGCAGTACTTC	CASPRPGHLSYEQYF
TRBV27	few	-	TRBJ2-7	TGTGCCAGCAGGATAACCTACAGGGTGCGCGAGCAGTACTTC	CASRITYRVREQYF
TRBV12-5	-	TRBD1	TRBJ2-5	TGTGCTAGTGGTTTAGGGCAGGGGGCGAAGTGGGAGACCCAGTACTTC	CASGLGQGAKWETQYF
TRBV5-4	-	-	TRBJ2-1	TGTGCCAGCAGCTTGGGACAGATCTACAATGAGCAGTTCTTC	CASSLGQIYNEQFF
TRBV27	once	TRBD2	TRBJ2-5	TGTGCCAGTTGTCCTGCGGGGGGCGGAAAAGAGACCCAGTACTTC	CASCPAGGGKETQYF
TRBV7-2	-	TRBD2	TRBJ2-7	TGTGCCAGCAGCTTAAGCGGGGGGGCCGGCGAGCAGTACTTC	CASSLSGGAGEQYF
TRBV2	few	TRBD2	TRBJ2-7	TGTGCCAGCAGTGAGCGGGGGAGCGAGCAGTACTTC	CASSERGSEQYF
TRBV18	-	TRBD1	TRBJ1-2	TGTGCCAGCTCACTGATCCTGACAGGGGGCCGTCGGGATGGCTACACCTTC	CASSLILTGGRRDGYTF
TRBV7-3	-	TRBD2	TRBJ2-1	TGTGCCAGCAGCGTTGGACTAGCGGGGGGCTACAATGAGCAGTTCTTC	CASSVGLAGGYNEQFF
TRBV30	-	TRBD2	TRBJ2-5	TGTGCCTGGAGTTCCGCTCCCTGGACTAGCGGGCCAGCGGAAGAGACCCAGTACTTC	CAWSSAPWTSGPAEETQYF
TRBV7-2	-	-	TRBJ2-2	TGTGCCAGCAGCTTTCCGGGACAAGCTTTCACCGGGGAGCTGTTTTTT	CASSFPGQAFTGELFF
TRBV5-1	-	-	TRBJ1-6	TGCGCCAGCAGCCTGCACAGGGACAATTCACCCCTCCACTTT	CASSLHRDNSPLHF
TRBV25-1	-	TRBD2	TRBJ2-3	TGTGCCAGCAGTCGCCCCGGACTAGAGGATACGCAGTATTTT	CASSRPGLEDTQYF
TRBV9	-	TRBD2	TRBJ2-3	TGTGCCAGCAGCGCAGAGGGAGCGGGGGGGTTCAATACGCAGTATTTT	CASSAEGAGGFNTQYF